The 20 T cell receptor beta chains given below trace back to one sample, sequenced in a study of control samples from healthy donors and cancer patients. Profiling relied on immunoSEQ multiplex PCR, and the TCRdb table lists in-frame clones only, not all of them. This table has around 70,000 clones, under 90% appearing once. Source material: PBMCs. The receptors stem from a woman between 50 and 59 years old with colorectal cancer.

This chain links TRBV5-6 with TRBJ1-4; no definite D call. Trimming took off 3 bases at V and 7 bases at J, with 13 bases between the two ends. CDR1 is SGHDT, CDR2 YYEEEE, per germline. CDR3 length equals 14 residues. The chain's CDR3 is CASSWGGEGEKLFF. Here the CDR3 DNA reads TGTGCCAGCAGCTGGGGAGGAGAGGGTGAAAAACTGTTTTTT.

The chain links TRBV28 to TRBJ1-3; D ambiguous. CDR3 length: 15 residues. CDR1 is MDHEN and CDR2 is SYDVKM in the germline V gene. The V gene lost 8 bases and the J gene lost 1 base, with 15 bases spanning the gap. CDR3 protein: CASRFGWGSGNTIYF. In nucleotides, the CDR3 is TGTGCCAGCCGGTTTGGCTGGGGATCTGGAAACACCATATATTTT.

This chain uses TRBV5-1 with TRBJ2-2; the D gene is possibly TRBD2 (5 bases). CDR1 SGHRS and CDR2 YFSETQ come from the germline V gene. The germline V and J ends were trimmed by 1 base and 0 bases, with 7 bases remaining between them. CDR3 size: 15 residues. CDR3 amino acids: CASSLTGSNTGELFF. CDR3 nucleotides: TGCGCCAGCAGCTTGACGGGGTCGAACACCGGGGAGCTGTTTTTT.

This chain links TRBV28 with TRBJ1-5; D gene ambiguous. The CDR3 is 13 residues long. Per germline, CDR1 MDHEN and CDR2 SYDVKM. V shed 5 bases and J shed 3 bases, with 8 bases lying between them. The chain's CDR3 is CASSGSSNQPQHF. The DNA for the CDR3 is TGTGCCAGCAGTGGCAGTTCCAATCAGCCCCAGCATTTT.

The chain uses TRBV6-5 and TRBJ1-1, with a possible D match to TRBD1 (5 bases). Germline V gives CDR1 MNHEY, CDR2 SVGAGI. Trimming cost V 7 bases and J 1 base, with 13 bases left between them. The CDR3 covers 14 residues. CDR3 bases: TGTGCCAGCACGAGGGGCGCCGGGAACACTGAAGCTTTCTTT. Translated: CASTRGAGNTEAFF.

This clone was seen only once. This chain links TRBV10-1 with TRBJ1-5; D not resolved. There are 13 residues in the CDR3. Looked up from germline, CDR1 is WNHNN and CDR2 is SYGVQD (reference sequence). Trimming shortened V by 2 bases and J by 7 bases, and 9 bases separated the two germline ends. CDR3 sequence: CASSEAGFQPQHF. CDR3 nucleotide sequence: TGCGCCAGCAGTGAGGCCGGCTTCCAGCCCCAGCATTTT.

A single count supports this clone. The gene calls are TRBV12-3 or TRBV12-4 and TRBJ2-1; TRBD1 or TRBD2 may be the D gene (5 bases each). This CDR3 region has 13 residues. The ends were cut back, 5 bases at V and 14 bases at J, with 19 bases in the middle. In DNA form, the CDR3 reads TGTGCCAGCAGTGCTCCCGGGGACCCCAGTGAGTTCTTC. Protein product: CASSAPGDPSEFF.

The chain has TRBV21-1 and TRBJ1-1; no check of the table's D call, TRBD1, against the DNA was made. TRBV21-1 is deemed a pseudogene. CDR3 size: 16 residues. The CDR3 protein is CASGSRGPLMNTEAFF. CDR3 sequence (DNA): TGTGCCAGCGGGTCCAGGGGGCCACTGATGAACACTGAAGCTTTCTTT.

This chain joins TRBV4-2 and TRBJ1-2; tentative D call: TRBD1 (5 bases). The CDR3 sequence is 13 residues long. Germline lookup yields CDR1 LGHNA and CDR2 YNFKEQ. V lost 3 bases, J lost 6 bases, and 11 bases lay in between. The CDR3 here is CASSHGDFHGYTF. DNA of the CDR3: TGTGCCAGCAGCCATGGGGACTTTCATGGCTACACCTTC.

The CDR3 spells CASSRTVNTEAFF. In DNA, the CDR3 is TGTGCCAGCAGCCGGACTGTGAACACTGAAGCTTTCTTT. The chain uses TRBV28 and TRBJ1-1; D uncertain. The V end lost 6 bases, the J end lost 0 bases, and 8 bases lay between the germline ends. CDR1 MDHEN and CDR2 SYDVKM come from the germline V gene. CDR3 length equals 13 residues.

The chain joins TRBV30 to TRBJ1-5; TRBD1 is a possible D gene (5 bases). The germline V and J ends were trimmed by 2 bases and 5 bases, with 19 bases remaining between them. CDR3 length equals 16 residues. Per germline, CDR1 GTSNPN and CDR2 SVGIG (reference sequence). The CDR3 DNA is TGTGCCTGGAGTTCCGGGACCGCCCTGTCGGATCAGCCCCAGCATTTT. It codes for CAWSSGTALSDQPQHF.

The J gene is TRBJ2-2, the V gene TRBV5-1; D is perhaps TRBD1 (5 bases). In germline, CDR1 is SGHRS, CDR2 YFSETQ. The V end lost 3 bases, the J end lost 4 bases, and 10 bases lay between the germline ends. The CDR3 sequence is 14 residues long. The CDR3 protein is CASSYSGITGELFF. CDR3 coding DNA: TGCGCCAGCAGCTACTCAGGGATCACCGGGGAGCTGTTTTTT.

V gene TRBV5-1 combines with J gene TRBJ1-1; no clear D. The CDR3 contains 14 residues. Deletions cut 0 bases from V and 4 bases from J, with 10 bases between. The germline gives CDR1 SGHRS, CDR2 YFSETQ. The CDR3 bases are TGCGCCAGCAGCTTGGACGGGATGAGCACTGAAGCTTTCTTT. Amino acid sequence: CASSLDGMSTEAFF.

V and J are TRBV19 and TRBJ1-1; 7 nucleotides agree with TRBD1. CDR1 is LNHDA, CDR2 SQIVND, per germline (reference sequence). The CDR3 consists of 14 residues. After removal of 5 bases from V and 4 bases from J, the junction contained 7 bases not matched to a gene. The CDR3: CASSYRQGGTEAFF. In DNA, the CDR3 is TGTGCCAGTAGTTATCGACAGGGTGGCACTGAAGCTTTCTTT.

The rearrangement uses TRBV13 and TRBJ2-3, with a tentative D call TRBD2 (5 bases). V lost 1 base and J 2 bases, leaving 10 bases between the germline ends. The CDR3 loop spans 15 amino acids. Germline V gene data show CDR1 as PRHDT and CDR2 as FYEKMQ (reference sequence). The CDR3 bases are TGTGCCAGCAGCTTAGCAGGACTGAACACAGATACGCAGTATTTT. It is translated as CASSLAGLNTDTQYF.

The CDR3 coding sequence is TGCGCCAGCAGCACTGGACAGCCGGCTGGAAACACCATATATTTT. The encoded protein is CASSTGQPAGNTIYF. V usage is TRBV5-1 and J usage is TRBJ1-3, with D tentatively TRBD1 (6 bases). The V end was cut by 4 bases, the J end by 2 bases, with 13 bases between. In germline, CDR1 is SGHRS, CDR2 YFSETQ. This CDR3 spans 15 amino acids. Complete variable domain (other parts from reference TRBV5-1 and TRBJ1-3): KAGVTQTPRYLIKTRGQQVTLSCSPISGHRSVSWYQQTPGQGLQFLFEYFSETQRNKGNFPGRFSGRQFSNSRSEMNVSTLELGDSALYLCASSTGQPAGNTIYFGEGSWLTVV.

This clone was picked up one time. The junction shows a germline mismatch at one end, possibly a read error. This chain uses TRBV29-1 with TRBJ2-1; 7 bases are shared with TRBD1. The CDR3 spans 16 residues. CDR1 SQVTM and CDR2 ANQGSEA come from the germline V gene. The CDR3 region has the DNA TGCAGCGTCGAAGACTTTACAGGGGTCTCCTACAATGAGCAGTTCTTC. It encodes CSVEDFTGVSYNEQFF.

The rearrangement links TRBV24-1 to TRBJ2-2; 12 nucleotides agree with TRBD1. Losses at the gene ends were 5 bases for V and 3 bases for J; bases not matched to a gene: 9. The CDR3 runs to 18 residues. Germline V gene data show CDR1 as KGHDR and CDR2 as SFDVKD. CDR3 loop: CATSVSRGQGAHTGELFF. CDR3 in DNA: TGTGCCACCAGTGTTTCCCGGGGACAGGGGGCTCACACCGGGGAGCTGTTTTTT.

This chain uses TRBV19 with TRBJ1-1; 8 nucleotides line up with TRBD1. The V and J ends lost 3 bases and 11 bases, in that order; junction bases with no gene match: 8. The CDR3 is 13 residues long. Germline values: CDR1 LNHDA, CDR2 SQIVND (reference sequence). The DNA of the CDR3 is TGTGCCAGTAGTATGAGAACAGGGGACAGGGCTTTCTTT. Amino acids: CASSMRTGDRAFF.

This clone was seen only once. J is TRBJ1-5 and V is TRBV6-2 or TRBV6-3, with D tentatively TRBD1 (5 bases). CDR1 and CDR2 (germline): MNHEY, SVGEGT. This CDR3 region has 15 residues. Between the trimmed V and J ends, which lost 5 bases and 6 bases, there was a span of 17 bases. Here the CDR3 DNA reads TGTGCCAGCAGTCGCCTATCGACAGACAGTCAGCCCCAGCATTTT. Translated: CASSRLSTDSQPQHF.